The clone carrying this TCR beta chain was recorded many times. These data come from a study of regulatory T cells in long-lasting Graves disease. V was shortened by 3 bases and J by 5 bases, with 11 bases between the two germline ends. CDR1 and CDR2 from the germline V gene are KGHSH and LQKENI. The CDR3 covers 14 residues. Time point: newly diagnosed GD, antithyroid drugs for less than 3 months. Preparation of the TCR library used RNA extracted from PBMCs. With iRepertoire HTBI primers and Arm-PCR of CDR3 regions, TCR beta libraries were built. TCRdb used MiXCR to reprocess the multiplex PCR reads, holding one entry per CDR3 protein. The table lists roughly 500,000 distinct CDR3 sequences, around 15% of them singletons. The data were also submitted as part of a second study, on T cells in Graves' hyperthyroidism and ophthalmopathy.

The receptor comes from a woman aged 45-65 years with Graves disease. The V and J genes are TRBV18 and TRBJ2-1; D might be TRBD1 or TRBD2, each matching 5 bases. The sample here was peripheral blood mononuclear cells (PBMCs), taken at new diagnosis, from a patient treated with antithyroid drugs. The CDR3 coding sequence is TGTGCCAGCTCACCTTGGGGGATGGACAATGAGCAGTTCTTC. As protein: CASSPWGMDNEQFF.